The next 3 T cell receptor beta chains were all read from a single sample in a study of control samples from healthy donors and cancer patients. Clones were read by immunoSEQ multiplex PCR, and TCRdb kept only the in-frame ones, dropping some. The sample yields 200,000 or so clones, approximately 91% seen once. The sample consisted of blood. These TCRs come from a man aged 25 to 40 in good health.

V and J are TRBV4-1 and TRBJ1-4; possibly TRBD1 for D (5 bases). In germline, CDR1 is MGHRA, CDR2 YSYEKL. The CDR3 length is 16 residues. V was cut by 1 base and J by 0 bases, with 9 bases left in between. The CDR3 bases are TGCGCCAGCAGCCAAGTGGTACAGGCAACTAATGAAAAACTGTTTTTT. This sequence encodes CASSQVVQATNEKLFF.

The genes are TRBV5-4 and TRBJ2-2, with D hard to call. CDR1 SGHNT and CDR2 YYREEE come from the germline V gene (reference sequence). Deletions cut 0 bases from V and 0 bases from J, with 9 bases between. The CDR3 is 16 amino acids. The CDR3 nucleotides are TGTGCCAGCAGCTTGGCCGGCAGAACGAACACCGGGGAGCTGTTTTTT. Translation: CASSLAGRTNTGELFF.

The CDR3 reads CASSSFEAVPDTQYF. CDR3 bases: TGTGCCAGCAGTTCGTTCGAGGCGGTTCCAGATACGCAGTATTTT. The chain has TRBV6-6 and TRBJ2-3; no clear D gene. Germline CDR1 and CDR2: MNHNY and SVGAGI (reference sequence). The CDR3 runs 15 residues. V lost 4 bases and J lost 4, with 15 bases in between.